The 15 T cell receptor beta chains given below trace back to one sample, sequenced in a study of metastatic and nonmetastatic thyroid tumors. Nobody among the patients had been given any treatment before thyroid surgery. Via MiXCR, TCRdb re-called the PCR reads. This sample yields about 26,000 clones, of which about 16% are seen a single time; 3% to 4% belongs to the top ten. The sample consisted of blood. Source of these receptors: a female donor with papillary thyroid cancer or a benign thyroid nodule (not recorded which). Some clones in this sample may be carry-over from other donors' samples.

At least ten counts were recorded for this clone. The gene calls are TRBV19 and TRBJ1-5; 7 nucleotides line up with TRBD1. CDR3 size: 15 residues. The junction had 8 bases not matched to a gene; V was cut back by 3 bases and J by 6 bases. Germline V gene data show CDR1 as LNHDA and CDR2 as SQIVND (reference sequence). CDR3 sequence: CASSIDRESTQPQHF. CDR3 DNA sequence: TGTGCCAGTAGTATTGACAGGGAGAGTACTCAGCCCCAGCATTTT.

This clone was picked up many times. The V gene is TRBV5-1, the J gene TRBJ2-5; D call uncertain. V dropped 1 base and J dropped 5 bases, with 6 bases sitting between them. Germline CDR1 is SGHRS and CDR2 is YFSETQ. The CDR3 has 12 amino acids. The CDR3: CASSLSHETQYF. DNA of the CDR3: TGCGCCAGCAGCTTGAGTCATGAGACCCAGTACTTC.

Many counts were recorded for this clone. The V call is TRBV2, the J call TRBJ1-3, with 8 positions matching TRBD1. This CDR3 comprises 13 residues. V lost 5 bases to trimming and J lost 4 bases; unmatched junction nucleotides: 1. The germline V gene encodes CDR1 SNHLY and CDR2 FYNNEI. Here the CDR3 DNA reads TGTGCCAGCAGTTGGGACAGGGGAAACACCATATATTTT. This encodes CASSWDRGNTIYF.

This clone was seen only a few times. This chain connects TRBV28 to TRBJ2-7; 10 nucleotides line up with TRBD1. Germline CDR1 and CDR2: MDHEN and SYDVKM. The CDR3 consists of 13 residues. Trimming cost V 9 bases and J 5 bases; bases outside gene matches: 7. The DNA for the CDR3 is TGTGCCAGTCCCCCGGGACAGGGGAACGAGCAGTACTTC. Its translation is CASPPGQGNEQYF. Filled out from reference TRBV28 and TRBJ2-7, the complete variable domain reads DVKVTQSSRYLVKRTGEKVFLECVQDMDHENMFWYRQDPGLGLRLIYFSYDVKMKEKGDIPEGYSVSREKKERFSLILESASTNQTSMYLCASPPGQGNEQYFGPGTRLTVT.

Ten or more counts support this clone. V gene TRBV7-3 combines with J gene TRBJ1-1, with TRBD1 as a possible D gene (5 bases). The CDR3 loop spans 12 amino acids. V was clipped by 4 bases and J by 11 bases, with 14 bases between them. CDR1 and CDR2 (germline): SGHTA, FQGTGA. CDR3 loop: CASSSGAGRAFF. The CDR3 nucleotides are TGTGCCAGCAGCTCCGGGGCAGGGAGGGCTTTCTTT.

This clone was recorded many times. V and J are TRBV11-1 and TRBJ2-3, with D tentatively TRBD1 (6 bases). With 3 bases removed from V and 3 bases from J, the gap between germline ends came to 16 bases. Germline lookup yields CDR1 SGHAT and CDR2 FQDESV (reference sequence). The CDR3 sequence is 16 residues long. CDR3 sequence (DNA): TGTGCCAGCAGCTTTGTAGGGCCAGGGGTGACAGATACGCAGTATTTT. Translating gives CASSFVGPGVTDTQYF.

At least ten counts were recorded for this clone. The chain joins TRBV7-2 to TRBJ1-1; D is perhaps TRBD1 (5 bases). V lost 5 bases to trimming and J lost 1 base, with 8 bases between them. In germline, CDR1 is SGHTA, CDR2 FQGNSA. The CDR3 runs to 13 residues. The CDR3 DNA follows: TGTGCCAGCAGCCAGAGGGGGAACACTGAAGCTTTCTTT. Amino acids: CASSQRGNTEAFF.

The rearrangement joins TRBV3-1 to TRBJ1-2; possibly TRBD1 for D (5 bases). Germline assignment: CDR1 LGHDT and CDR2 YNNKEL (reference sequence). The CDR3 consists of 15 residues. Trimming removed 5 bases from V and 0 bases from J, with 13 bases in between. For the CDR3, the DNA is TGTGCCAGCAGCTTGGCCAAGACAGCTAACTATGGCTACACCTTC. It yields the protein CASSLAKTANYGYTF.

The sample holds many counts of this clone. This chain connects TRBV3-1 to TRBJ2-1; 9 bases align to TRBD2. The V and J ends lost 4 bases and 12 bases, in that order; junction bases with no gene match: 10. The germline V gene has CDR1 LGHDT and CDR2 YNNKEL (reference sequence). This CDR3 comprises 14 residues. The CDR3 is CASSPGLAGLWQFF. CDR3 nucleotide sequence: TGTGCCAGCAGCCCGGGACTAGCCGGCCTTTGGCAGTTCTTC.

This clone was found many times. This rearrangement joins TRBV12-3 or TRBV12-4 to TRBJ1-2; 9 bases line up with TRBD1. This CDR3 has 14 amino acids. The junction had 5 bases not matched to a gene; V was cut back by 1 base and J by 8 bases. CDR3 amino acids: CASSLDGTGLGYTF. The CDR3 DNA is TGTGCCAGCAGTTTAGACGGGACAGGGTTAGGCTACACCTTC.

This clone has just a few counts. This chain joins TRBV6-5 and TRBJ1-2, with D maybe TRBD1 (6 bases). Trimming removed 2 bases from V and 1 base from J, with 11 bases in between. Germline CDR1 MNHEY, CDR2 SVGAGI. This CDR3 spans 15 amino acids. As DNA, the CDR3 is TGTGCCAGCAGTTACAATGGGGGCCTTAACTATGGCTACACCTTC. Its protein is CASSYNGGLNYGYTF.

This clone was counted ten times or more. V is TRBV5-1 and J is TRBJ1-1; D remains unclear. Per the germline V gene, CDR1 is SGHRS and CDR2 is YFSETQ. V lost 7 bases and J lost 1, with 11 bases in between. There are 13 residues in the CDR3. This CDR3 reads CASSGGENTEAFF. The CDR3 coding sequence is TGCGCCAGCTCTGGAGGAGAGAACACTGAAGCTTTCTTT.

Ten or more counts support this clone. The gene calls are TRBV29-1 and TRBJ2-1, with D perhaps TRBD1 (6 bases). CDR1 is SQVTM and CDR2 is ANQGSEA in the germline V gene. This CDR3 is 12 amino acids long. The V gene lost 7 bases and the J gene lost 4 bases, with 11 bases spanning the gap. The CDR3 region has the DNA TGCAGCGAAAGGACAGAGTACAATGAGCAGTTCTTC. This gives the protein CSERTEYNEQFF.

At least ten counts were recorded for this clone. CDR3 sequence: CASSLFGTGELFF. CDR3 nucleotides: TGTGCCAGCAGTCTCTTCGGCACCGGGGAGCTGTTTTTT. The chain recombines TRBV12-3 or TRBV12-4 with TRBJ2-2; D ambiguous. This CDR3 has 13 residues. V lost 5 bases to trimming and J lost 4 bases, with 8 bases between them.

Worth noting for this clone: Lacking the conserved final phenylalanine or tryptophan, this CDR3 likely reflects a read error. As DNA, the CDR3 is TGCAGTGCTACACTCAACCCGGGACAGGGGGCAGGCGAGCAGTACTTG. Protein: CSATLNPGQGAGEQYL. The chain has TRBV20-1 and TRBJ2-7, with TRBD1 matching over 12 bases. J was trimmed by 6 bases and V by 4 bases; bases with no gene match: 13. The CDR3 runs 16 residues. Germline CDR1 reads DFQATT; CDR2 reads SNEGSKA (reference sequence).